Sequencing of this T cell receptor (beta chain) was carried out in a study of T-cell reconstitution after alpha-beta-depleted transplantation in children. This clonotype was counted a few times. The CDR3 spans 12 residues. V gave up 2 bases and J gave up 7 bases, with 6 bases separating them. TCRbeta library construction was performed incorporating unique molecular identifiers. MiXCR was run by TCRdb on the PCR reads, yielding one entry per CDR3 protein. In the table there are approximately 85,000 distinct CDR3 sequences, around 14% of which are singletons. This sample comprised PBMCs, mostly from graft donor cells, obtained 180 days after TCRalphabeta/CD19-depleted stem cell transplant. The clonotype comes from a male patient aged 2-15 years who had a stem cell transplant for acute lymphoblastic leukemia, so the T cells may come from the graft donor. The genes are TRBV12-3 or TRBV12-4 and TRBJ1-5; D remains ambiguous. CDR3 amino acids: CASSLSLQPQHF. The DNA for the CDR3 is TGTGCCAGCAGTTTAAGCTTGCAGCCCCAGCATTTT.